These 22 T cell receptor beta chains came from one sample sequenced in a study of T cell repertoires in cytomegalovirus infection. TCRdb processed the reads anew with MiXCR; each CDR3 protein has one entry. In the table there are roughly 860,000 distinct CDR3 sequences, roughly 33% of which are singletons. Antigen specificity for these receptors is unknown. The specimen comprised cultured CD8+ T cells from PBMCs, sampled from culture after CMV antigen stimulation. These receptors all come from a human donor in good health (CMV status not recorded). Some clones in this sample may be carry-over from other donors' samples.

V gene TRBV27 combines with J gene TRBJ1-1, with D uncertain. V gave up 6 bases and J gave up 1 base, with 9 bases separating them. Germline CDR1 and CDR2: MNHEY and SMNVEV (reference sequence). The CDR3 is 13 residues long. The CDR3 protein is CASRFSRNTEAFF. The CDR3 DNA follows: TGTGCCAGCAGGTTCAGTAGGAACACTGAAGCTTTCTTT.

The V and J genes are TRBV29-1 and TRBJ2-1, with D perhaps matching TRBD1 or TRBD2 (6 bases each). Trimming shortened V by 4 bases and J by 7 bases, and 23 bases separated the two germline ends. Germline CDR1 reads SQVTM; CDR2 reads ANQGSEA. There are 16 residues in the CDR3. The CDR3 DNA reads TGCAGCGTTGGGGTCGTAGGGGGGCCTCTACGAAATGAGCAGTTCTTC. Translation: CSVGVVGGPLRNEQFF.

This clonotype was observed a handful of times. The CDR3 protein is CSATAEDHSYNEQFF. CDR3 DNA sequence: TGCAGTGCCACCGCGGAGGACCACTCCTACAATGAGCAGTTCTTC. V gene TRBV20-1 combines with J gene TRBJ2-1; maybe TRBD2 (5 bases). Trimming shortened V by 6 bases and J by 0 bases, and 15 bases separated the two germline ends. The CDR3 runs to 15 residues. Germline V gene data show CDR1 as DFQATT and CDR2 as SNEGSKA (reference sequence).

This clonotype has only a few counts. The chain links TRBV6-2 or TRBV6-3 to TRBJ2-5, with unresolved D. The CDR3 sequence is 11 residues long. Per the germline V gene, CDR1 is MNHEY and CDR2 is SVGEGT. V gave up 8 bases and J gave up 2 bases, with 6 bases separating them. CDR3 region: CASARQETQYF. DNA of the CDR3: TGTGCCAGCGCTCGACAAGAGACCCAGTACTTC.

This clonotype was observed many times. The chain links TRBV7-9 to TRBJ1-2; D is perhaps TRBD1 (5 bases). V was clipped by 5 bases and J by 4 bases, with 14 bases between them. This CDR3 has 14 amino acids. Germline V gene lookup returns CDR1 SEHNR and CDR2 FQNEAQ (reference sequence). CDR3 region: CASSAAGGGYGYTF. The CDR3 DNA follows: TGTGCCAGCAGCGCCGCCGGGGGGGGCTATGGCTACACCTTC. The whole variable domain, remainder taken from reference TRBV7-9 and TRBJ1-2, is DTGVSQNPRHKITKRGQNVTFRCDPISEHNRLYWYRQTLGQGPEFLTYFQNEAQLEKSRLLSDRFSAERPKGSFSTLEIQRTEQGDSAMYLCASSAAGGGYGYTFGSGTRLTVV.

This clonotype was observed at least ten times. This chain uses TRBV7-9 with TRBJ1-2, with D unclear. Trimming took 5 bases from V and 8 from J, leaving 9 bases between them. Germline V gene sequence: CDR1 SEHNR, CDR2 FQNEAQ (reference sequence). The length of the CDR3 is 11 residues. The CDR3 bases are TGTGCCAGCAGCCCTCGGACCGGCTACACCTTC. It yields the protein CASSPRTGYTF.

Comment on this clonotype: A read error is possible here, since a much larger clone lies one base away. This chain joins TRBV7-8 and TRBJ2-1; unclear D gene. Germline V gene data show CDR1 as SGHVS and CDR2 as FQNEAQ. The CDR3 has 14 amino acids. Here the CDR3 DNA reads TGTGCCAGCAGCTTAGACAGCTCCTACACTGAGCAGTTCTTC. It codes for CASSLDSSYTEQFF.

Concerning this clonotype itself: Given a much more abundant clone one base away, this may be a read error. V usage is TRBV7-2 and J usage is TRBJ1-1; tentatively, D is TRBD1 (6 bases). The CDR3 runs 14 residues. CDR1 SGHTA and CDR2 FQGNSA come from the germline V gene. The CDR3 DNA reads TGTGCCAACAGCTCGCGGACAGAGAACACTGAAGCTTTCTTT. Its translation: CANSSRTENTEAFF.

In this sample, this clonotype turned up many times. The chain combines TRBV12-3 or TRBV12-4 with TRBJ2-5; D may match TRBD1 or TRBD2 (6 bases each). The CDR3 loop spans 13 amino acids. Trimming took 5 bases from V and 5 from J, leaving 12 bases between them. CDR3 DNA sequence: TGTGCCAGCAGTCCCGGAGGGGGGGAGACCCAGTACTTC. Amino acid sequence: CASSPGGGETQYF.

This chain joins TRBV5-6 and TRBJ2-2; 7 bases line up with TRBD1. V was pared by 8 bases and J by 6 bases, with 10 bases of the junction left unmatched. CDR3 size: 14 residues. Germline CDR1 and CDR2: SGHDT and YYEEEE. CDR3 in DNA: TGTGCCAGTCGTACAGGGGTGGGCGCCGGGGAGCTGTTTTTT. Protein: CASRTGVGAGELFF.

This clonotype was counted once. The CDR3 DNA is TGTGCCAGCAGGGACAGCAATGGAGGGGGCTACACCTTC. Its translation: CASRDSNGGGYTF. The V and J genes are TRBV12-3 or TRBV12-4 and TRBJ1-2, with D possibly TRBD1 on 6 matching bases. The CDR3 length is 13 residues. Trimming cost V 6 bases and J 8 bases, with 16 bases left between them.

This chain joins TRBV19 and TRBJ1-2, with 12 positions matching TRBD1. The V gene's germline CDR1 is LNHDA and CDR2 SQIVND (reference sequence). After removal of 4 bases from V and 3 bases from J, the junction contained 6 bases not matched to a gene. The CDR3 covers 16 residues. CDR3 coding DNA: TGTGCCAGTAGTAATCCGGGACAGGGGGCCCACTATGGCTACACCTTC. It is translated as CASSNPGQGAHYGYTF.

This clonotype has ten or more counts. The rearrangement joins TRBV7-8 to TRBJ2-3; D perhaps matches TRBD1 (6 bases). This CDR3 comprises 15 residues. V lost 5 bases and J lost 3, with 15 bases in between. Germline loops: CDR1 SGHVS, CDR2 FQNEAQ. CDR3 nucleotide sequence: TGTGCCAGCAGCGTCACAGGGTTTAGTACAGATACGCAGTATTTT. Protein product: CASSVTGFSTDTQYF.

Here the CDR3 reads CASSQDPPGALTGELFF. CDR3 nucleotides: TGCGCCAGCAGCCAAGATCCTCCTGGGGCGCTTACCGGGGAGCTGTTTTTT. This chain uses TRBV4-3 with TRBJ2-2; D perhaps matches TRBD1 (5 bases). The CDR3 is 17 residues long. CDR1 is LGHNA, CDR2 YSLEER, per germline. V dropped 0 bases and J dropped 5 bases, with 16 bases sitting between them.

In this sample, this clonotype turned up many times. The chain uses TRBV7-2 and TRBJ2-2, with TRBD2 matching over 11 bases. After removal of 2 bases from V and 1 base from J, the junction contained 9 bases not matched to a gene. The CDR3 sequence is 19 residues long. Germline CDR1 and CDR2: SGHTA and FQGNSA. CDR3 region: CASSLLLAGGPENTGELFF. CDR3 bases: TGTGCCAGCAGCTTATTGCTAGCGGGGGGCCCGGAGAACACCGGGGAGCTGTTTTTT.

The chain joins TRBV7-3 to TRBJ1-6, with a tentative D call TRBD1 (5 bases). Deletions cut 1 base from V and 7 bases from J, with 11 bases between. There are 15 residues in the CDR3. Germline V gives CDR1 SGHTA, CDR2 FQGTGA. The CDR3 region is CASSLIAGQNSPLHF. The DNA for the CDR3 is TGTGCCAGCAGCTTAATAGCAGGGCAAAATTCACCCCTCCACTTT. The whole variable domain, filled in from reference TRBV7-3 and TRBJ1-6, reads GAGVSQTPSNKVTEKGKYVELRCDPISGHTALYWYRQSLGQGPEFLIYFQGTGAADDSGLPNDRFFAVRPEGSVSTLKIQRTERGDSAVYLCASSLIAGQNSPLHFGNGTRLTVT.

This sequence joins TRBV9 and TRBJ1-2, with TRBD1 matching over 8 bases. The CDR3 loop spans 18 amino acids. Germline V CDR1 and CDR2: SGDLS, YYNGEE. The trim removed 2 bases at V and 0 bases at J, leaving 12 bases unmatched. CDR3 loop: CASSVSTTDRVANYGYTF. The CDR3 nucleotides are TGTGCCAGCAGCGTCAGTACAACGGACAGGGTAGCTAACTATGGCTACACCTTC. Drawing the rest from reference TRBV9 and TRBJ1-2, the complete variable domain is DSGVTQTPKHLITATGQRVTLRCSPRSGDLSVYWYQQSLDQGLQFLIQYYNGEERAKGNILERFSAQQFPDLHSELNLSSLELGDSALYFCASSVSTTDRVANYGYTFGSGTRLTVV.

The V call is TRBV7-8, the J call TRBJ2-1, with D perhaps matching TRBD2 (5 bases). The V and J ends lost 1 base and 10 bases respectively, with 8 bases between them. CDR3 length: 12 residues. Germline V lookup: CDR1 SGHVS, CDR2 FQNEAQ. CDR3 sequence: CASSLEREEQFF. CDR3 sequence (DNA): TGTGCCAGCAGCTTAGAGAGGGAAGAGCAGTTCTTC.

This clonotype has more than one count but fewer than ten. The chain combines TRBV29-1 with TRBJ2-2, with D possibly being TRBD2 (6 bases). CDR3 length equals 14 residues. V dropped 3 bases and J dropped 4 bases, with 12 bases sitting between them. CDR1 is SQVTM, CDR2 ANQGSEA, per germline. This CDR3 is CSVDAGQGTGELFF. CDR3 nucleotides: TGCAGCGTTGACGCGGGGCAGGGCACCGGGGAGCTGTTTTTT.

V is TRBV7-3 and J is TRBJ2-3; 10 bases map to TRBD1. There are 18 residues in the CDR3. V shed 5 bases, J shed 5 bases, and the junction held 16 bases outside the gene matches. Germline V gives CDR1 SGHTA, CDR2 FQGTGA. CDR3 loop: CASSRSPTGTGVQDTQYF. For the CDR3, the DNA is TGTGCCAGCAGCCGATCTCCAACCGGGACAGGGGTCCAAGATACGCAGTATTTT.

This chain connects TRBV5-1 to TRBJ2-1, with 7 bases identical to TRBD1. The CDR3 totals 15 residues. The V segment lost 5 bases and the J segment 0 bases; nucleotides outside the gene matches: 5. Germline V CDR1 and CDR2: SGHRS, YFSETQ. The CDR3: CASRPGTVSYNEQFF. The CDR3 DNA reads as TGCGCCAGCAGGCCTGGGACAGTCTCCTACAATGAGCAGTTCTTC.

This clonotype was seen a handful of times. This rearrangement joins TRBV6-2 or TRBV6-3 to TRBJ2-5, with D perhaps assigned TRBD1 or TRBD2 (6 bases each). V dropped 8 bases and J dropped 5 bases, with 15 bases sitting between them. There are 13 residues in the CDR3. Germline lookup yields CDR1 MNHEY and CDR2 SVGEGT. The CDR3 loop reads CASDEGGLETQYF. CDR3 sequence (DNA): TGTGCCAGCGATGAGGGGGGTCTGGAGACCCAGTACTTC.